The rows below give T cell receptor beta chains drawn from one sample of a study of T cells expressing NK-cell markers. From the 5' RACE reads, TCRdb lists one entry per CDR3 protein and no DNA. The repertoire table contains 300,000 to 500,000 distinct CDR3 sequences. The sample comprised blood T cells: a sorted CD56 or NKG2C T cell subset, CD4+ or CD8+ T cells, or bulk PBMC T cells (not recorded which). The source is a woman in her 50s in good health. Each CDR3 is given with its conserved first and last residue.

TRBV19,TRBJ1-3,CASSNGRNTIYF
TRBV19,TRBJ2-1,CASSMVVAGSYNEQFF
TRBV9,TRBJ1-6,CASSARDSSSYNSPLHF
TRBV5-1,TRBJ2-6,CASSFVGGDSGANVLTF
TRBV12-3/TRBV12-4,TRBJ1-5,CASSSLPTGKVEQPQHF
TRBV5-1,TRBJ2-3,CASSPGWELLAGGSTDTQYF
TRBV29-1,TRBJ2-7,CSVENGVGEQYF
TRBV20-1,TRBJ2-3,CSASSWTSGFSTDTQYF
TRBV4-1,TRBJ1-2,CASSQGWTGGFGYTF
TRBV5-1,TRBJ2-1,CASSKPGAGGPLEGPFF
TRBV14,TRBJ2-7,CASSQGVAGTRAYEQYF
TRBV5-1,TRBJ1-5,CASSLVGNQPQHF
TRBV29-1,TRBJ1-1,CSVEVSKNTEAFF
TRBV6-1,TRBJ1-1,CASSEGARTEAFF
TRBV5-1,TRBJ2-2,CASSLATVGTGELFF
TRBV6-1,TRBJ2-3,CASSEEGQLGRPQYF
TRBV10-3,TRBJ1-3,CAISEQGQLMRSLSGNTIYF